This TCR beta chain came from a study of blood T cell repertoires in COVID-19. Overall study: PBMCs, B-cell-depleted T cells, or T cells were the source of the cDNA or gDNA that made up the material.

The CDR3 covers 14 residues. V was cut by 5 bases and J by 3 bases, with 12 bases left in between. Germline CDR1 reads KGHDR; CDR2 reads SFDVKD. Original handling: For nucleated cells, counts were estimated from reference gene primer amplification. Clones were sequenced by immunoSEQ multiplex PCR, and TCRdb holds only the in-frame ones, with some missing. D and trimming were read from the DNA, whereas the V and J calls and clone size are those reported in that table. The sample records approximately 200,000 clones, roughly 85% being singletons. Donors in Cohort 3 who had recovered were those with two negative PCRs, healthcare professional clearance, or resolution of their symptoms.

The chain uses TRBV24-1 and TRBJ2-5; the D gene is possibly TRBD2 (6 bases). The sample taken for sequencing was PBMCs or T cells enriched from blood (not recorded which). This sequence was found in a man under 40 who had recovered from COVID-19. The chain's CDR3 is CATSGAPGEETQYF. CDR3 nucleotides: TGTGCCACCAGTGGGGCTCCGGGGGAAGAGACCCAGTACTTC.